Presented here are 14 T cell receptor beta chains from one specimen sequenced in a study of shared clonotypes between healthy human individuals. Repertoires were generated with immunoSEQ multiplex PCR, while TCRdb's copy carries only in-frame clones and drops some. In the table there are about 480,000 clones, almost 80% of which are singletons. Sequenced: PBMCs. The source of these receptors is a woman aged 40-49 years in good health. Some clones in this sample may be carry-over from other donors' samples.

The J gene is TRBJ2-7, the V gene TRBV29-1, with D possibly being TRBD2 (5 bases). V was trimmed by 7 bases and J by 4 bases, leaving 14 bases between them. This CDR3 is built from 12 residues. Germline V lookup: CDR1 SQVTM, CDR2 ANQGSEA. The CDR3 protein is CSATGSEYEQYF. CDR3 nucleotide sequence: TGCAGCGCGACGGGGTCGGAATACGAGCAGTACTTC.

The table lists this clone with a few counts. The gene calls are TRBV6-4 and TRBJ2-3, with D perhaps matching TRBD2 (5 bases). This CDR3 is 14 amino acids long. Germline V CDR1 and CDR2: MRHNA, SNTAGT. The ends were cut back, 0 bases at V and 4 bases at J, with 8 bases in the middle. CDR3 amino acids: CASSDSGGPDTQYF. CDR3 sequence (DNA): TGTGCCAGCAGTGACTCGGGCGGGCCAGATACGCAGTATTTT.

This chain joins TRBV6-4 and TRBJ1-2; no clear D gene. Germline V CDR1 and CDR2: MRHNA, SNTAGT. The V end was cut by 5 bases, the J end by 1 base, with 8 bases between. The CDR3 runs 13 residues. The CDR3 DNA sequence: TGTGCCAGCAGTTTTTACAGTAACTATGGCTACACCTTC. It translates to CASSFYSNYGYTF.

The rearrangement uses TRBV28 and TRBJ2-7, with 11 bases identical to TRBD1. The V gene's germline CDR1 is MDHEN and CDR2 SYDVKM. V lost 5 bases, J lost 6 bases, and 9 bases stayed unmatched. This CDR3 is built from 15 residues. Here the CDR3 DNA reads TGTGCCAGCAGTCCATGGACAGGGGGCACGGGCGAGCAGTACTTC. This codes for CASSPWTGGTGEQYF.

This chain connects TRBV9 to TRBJ2-5; TRBD2 agrees at 16 bases. Germline-derived CDR1 and CDR2 are SGDLS and YYNGEE. V was pared by 0 bases and J by 2 bases, with 4 bases of the junction left unmatched. CDR3 length: 18 residues. In nucleotides, the CDR3 is TGTGCCAGCAGCGTAGAGGGACTAGCGGGAGGGGGGCAAGAGACCCAGTACTTC. Amino acids: CASSVEGLAGGGQETQYF.

The rearrangement joins TRBV6-1 to TRBJ2-7; D might be TRBD1 (5 bases). Germline V CDR1 and CDR2: MNHNS, SASEGT. This CDR3 contains 14 residues. V lost 9 bases to trimming and J lost 2 bases, with 17 bases between them. The CDR3 protein is CASKRTLRTYEQYF. The CDR3 nucleotides are TGTGCCAGTAAGAGGACACTCCGAACCTACGAGCAGTACTTC.

This clone was seen a single time. The V gene is TRBV14, the J gene TRBJ2-1, with D perhaps matching TRBD1 (5 bases). With 4 bases removed from V and 1 base from J, the gap between germline ends came to 11 bases. From germline, CDR1 is SGHDN and CDR2 FVKESK. The CDR3 sequence is 15 residues long. The CDR3 loop is CASSPTGSSYNEQFF. The DNA for the CDR3 is TGTGCCAGCAGCCCTACAGGATCTTCCTACAATGAGCAGTTCTTC. Full variable domain (rest looked up from reference TRBV14 and TRBJ2-1): EAGVTQFPSHSVIEKGQTVTLRCDPISGHDNLYWYRRVMGKEIKFLLHFVKESKQDESGMPNNRFLAERTGGTYSTLKVQPAELEDSGVYFCASSPTGSSYNEQFFGPGTRLTVL.

This chain uses TRBV7-2 with TRBJ2-5; 16 bases agree with TRBD2. The CDR3 is 17 amino acids. Trimming took 5 bases from V and 5 from J; bases not matched to a gene: 8. CDR1 is SGHTA, CDR2 FQGNSA, per germline. CDR3 in DNA: TGTGCCAGCAGCCTAGGGACTAGCGGGAGGGCTAGGGAGACCCAGTACTTC. It encodes CASSLGTSGRARETQYF. Variable domain in full (rest from reference TRBV7-2 and TRBJ2-5): GAGVSQSPSNKVTEKGKDVELRCDPISGHTALYWYRQSLGQGLEFLIYFQGNSAPDKSGLPSDRFSAERTGGSVSTLTIQRTQQEDSAVYLCASSLGTSGRARETQYFGPGTRLLVL.

The rearrangement uses TRBV5-5 and TRBJ1-6; D perhaps matches TRBD1 (6 bases). The germline V and J ends were trimmed by 4 bases and 7 bases, with 15 bases remaining between them. The CDR3 spans 15 residues. Germline V gene data show CDR1 as SGHKS and CDR2 as YYEKEE (reference sequence). The DNA of the CDR3 is TGTGCCAGCAGCCCGGTCGGACAGCCAAATTCACCCCTCCACTTT. Protein product: CASSPVGQPNSPLHF.

There are a few counts of this clone. The V call is TRBV11-2, the J call TRBJ2-7; D is perhaps TRBD2 (7 bases). This CDR3 spans 15 amino acids. Trimming removed 5 bases at V and 6 bases at J, with 20 bases between. The germline V gene encodes CDR1 SGHAT and CDR2 FQNNGV. The CDR3 coding sequence is TGTGCCAGCAGCCAAGGGGAGGGGGAATACGCCGAGCAGTACTTC. This codes for CASSQGEGEYAEQYF.

Remarks on this clone: A clone one base away is much larger, so this may be a read error. The V gene is TRBV5-1, the J gene TRBJ2-5; 7 bases agree with TRBD1. The CDR3 runs to 14 residues. With 2 bases clipped from V and 1 base from J, the junction kept 2 bases outside the gene matches. Germline V gene sequence: CDR1 SGHRS, CDR2 YFSETQ. In DNA form, the CDR3 reads TGCGCCAGCAGCTTTGGGACAGCCCAAGAGACCCAGTACTTC. Residues: CASSFGTAQETQYF.

A word on this clone: The sample has other DNA sequences that encode this CDR3 too. The chain recombines TRBV7-9 with TRBJ2-7; TRBD1 agrees at 7 bases. V lost 5 bases to trimming and J lost 4 bases; unmatched junction nucleotides: 2. This CDR3 is built from 12 residues. The germline V gene has CDR1 SEHNR and CDR2 FQNEAQ (reference sequence). The CDR3 nucleotides are TGTGCCAGCAGCCCGACAGGGTACGAGCAGTACTTC. Its translation: CASSPTGYEQYF. Filled out from reference TRBV7-9 and TRBJ2-7, the complete variable domain reads DTGVSQNPRHKITKRGQNVTFRCDPISEHNRLYWYRQTLGQGPEFLTYFQNEAQLEKSRLLSDRFSAERPKGSFSTLEIQRTEQGDSAMYLCASSPTGYEQYFGPGTRLTVT.

This clone was observed a handful of times. The J gene is TRBJ2-5, the V gene TRBV13; D might be TRBD1 or TRBD2, each matching 6 bases. Trimming stripped 0 bases from V and 1 base from J, with 12 bases between. This CDR3 is 16 amino acids long. Germline values: CDR1 PRHDT, CDR2 FYEKMQ (reference sequence). CDR3 sequence reads: CASSLGAGGGQETQYF. The CDR3, as DNA: TGTGCCAGCAGCTTAGGGGCTGGAGGGGGCCAAGAGACCCAGTACTTC.

This clone has only one observation. The rearrangement joins TRBV9 to TRBJ2-7, with D possibly being TRBD1 (7 bases). Trimming took 1 base from V and 4 from J, leaving 12 bases between them. The CDR3 consists of 14 residues. Per germline, CDR1 SGDLS and CDR2 YYNGEE. The CDR3 DNA sequence: TGTGCCAGCAGCGTAAACAGGGGAGGATACGAGCAGTACTTC. It translates to CASSVNRGGYEQYF.